This T cell receptor beta chain came from a study of beta chain features in type 1 diabetes. Study findings and constraints: A greater similarity of naive, central memory and Treg TCRB repertoires was seen among patients than among healthy donors. Patients with Type 1 diabetes showed moderately but significantly shorter TCRB CDR3s in all four CD4+ subsets. High TCR expression in some cells could lead to their over-representation in cDNA sequencing. With patients and controls alike, PCR might favor shorter templates to an equal degree.

This clone was observed a handful of times. What it binds is not known. All of the isolated RNA was reverse transcribed, so expressed TCRB transcripts were sequenced. Clones were read by immunoSEQ multiplex PCR, and TCRdb kept only the in-frame ones, dropping some. The sample lists 600,000 to 650,000 clones; roughly 16% were seen once. CDR1 is SGHTA, CDR2 FQGNSA, per germline. V lost 8 bases to trimming and J lost 4 bases; unmatched junction nucleotides: 13. This CDR3 region has 15 residues. The chain uses TRBV7-2 and TRBJ1-2, with TRBD1 matching 7 bases. The source of this sequence is a man aged 18 to 30 in good health. The source material was naive CD4+ T cells from blood. CDR3 amino acids: CASYSAPGQPYGYTF. Written as DNA, the CDR3 is TGTGCCAGCTACTCAGCCCCGGGACAGCCCTATGGCTACACCTTC.